The 24 T cell receptor beta chains below come from one sample, sequenced in a study of T cells after yellow fever vaccination (dated by TCRdb to about 2019). The sample's treatment or condition label, in plain terms: live attenuated yellow fever vaccine strain. The method behind the library was 5' RACE. The sample was run on an Illumina HiSeq 2500. Using fastp trimming at Q25 and MiXCR clonotype assembly, TCRdb reanalyzed the public sequencing data and kept in-frame beta chains. Entries that share a CDR3 protein sequence are merged under the most common genes and DNA. The sample table holds 25,000 to 35,000 distinct CDR3 sequences, of which around 5% were seen once. About 38% of the sample is held by the ten biggest clonotypes. Sequencing used CD8+ T cells sorted from PBMCs, obtained 10 days after the yellow fever booster vaccination. These receptors were obtained from a man younger than 45 who received the YFV17D yellow fever vaccine.

This clonotype was recorded many times. The chain carries TRBV29-1 and TRBJ2-3; no definite D call. The germline gives CDR1 SQVTM, CDR2 ANQGSEA. V lost 6 bases to trimming and J lost 6 bases, with 10 bases between them. The CDR3 is 11 residues long. The CDR3 is CSVWHLDTQYF. For the CDR3, the DNA is TGCAGCGTATGGCATTTGGATACGCAGTATTTT.

This clonotype was observed many times. V and J are TRBV9 and TRBJ2-7; D may correspond to TRBD1 or TRBD2 (5 bases each). The V and J ends lost 0 bases and 3 bases respectively, with 13 bases between them. This CDR3 region has 15 residues. Germline assignment: CDR1 SGDLS and CDR2 YYNGEE. The CDR3 loop is CASSVVPGTIYEQYF. CDR3 DNA sequence: TGTGCCAGCAGCGTAGTTCCTGGGACGATCTACGAGCAGTACTTC.

This clonotype appeared many times. The rearrangement links TRBV5-4 to TRBJ2-3; 14 bases match TRBD2. The germline V gene has CDR1 SGHNT and CDR2 YYREEE (reference sequence). The CDR3 is 17 residues long. Trimming took 0 bases from V and 6 from J; bases not matched to a gene: 6. CDR3 coding DNA: TGTGCCAGCAGCTTGGGACTAGCGGGAGGGCCTACGGATACGCAGTATTTT. This translates into CASSLGLAGGPTDTQYF.

This clonotype was detected ten times or more. The chain uses TRBV4-3 and TRBJ2-7; D possibly corresponds to TRBD2 (6 bases). The CDR3 loop spans 15 amino acids. V lost 0 bases and J lost 5, with 14 bases in between. CDR1 is LGHNA, CDR2 YSLEER, per germline. CDR3 in DNA: TGCGCCAGCAGCCAAGACGGGAGTGCCGTCGACGAGCAGTACTTC. Its protein product is CASSQDGSAVDEQYF.

Many counts were recorded for this clonotype. The chain carries TRBV20-1 and TRBJ2-7, with TRBD1 as a possible D gene (6 bases). This CDR3 region has 14 residues. CDR1 and CDR2 (germline): DFQATT, SNEGSKA (reference sequence). Trimming removed 2 bases at V and 3 bases at J, with 14 bases between. The CDR3 here is CSARSPTDSYEQYF. The CDR3 nucleotides read TGCAGTGCTAGATCCCCGACGGACAGCTACGAGCAGTACTTC.

This clonotype has ten or more counts. CDR3 protein: CASAPGAGGGNEQFF. Written as DNA, the CDR3 is TGTGCCAGCGCGCCGGGGGCGGGAGGTGGGAATGAGCAGTTCTTC. The chain uses TRBV27 and TRBJ2-1; 8 positions match TRBD2. In germline, CDR1 is MNHEY, CDR2 SMNVEV (reference sequence). The CDR3 is made up of 15 amino acids. V shed 8 bases and J 7 bases; nucleotides not matched to a gene: 13.

At least ten counts were recorded for this clonotype. The rearrangement joins TRBV7-9 to TRBJ2-7; 13 nucleotides line up with TRBD2. V trimming: 3 bases; J trimming: 3 bases; junction bases outside the gene matches: 2. Germline V gene data show CDR1 as SEHNR and CDR2 as FQNEAQ (reference sequence). This CDR3 is 15 amino acids long. CDR3 nucleotides: TGTGCCAGCAGCTTCTGGACTAGCGGGAGCTACGAGCAGTACTTC. This encodes CASSFWTSGSYEQYF.

This clonotype was recorded many times. The chain joins TRBV7-6 to TRBJ2-3; 12 bases map to TRBD1. The V and J ends lost 5 bases and 4 bases, in that order; junction bases with no gene match: 7. Germline V gene sequence: CDR1 SGHVS, CDR2 FNYEAQ. The CDR3 runs 16 residues. CDR3 DNA: TGTGCCAGCAGCACCCCCGGGACAGGGGGCGCAGATACGCAGTATTTT. Amino acids: CASSTPGTGGADTQYF.

This clonotype was counted many times. The chain links TRBV10-2 to TRBJ2-2; D call uncertain. Germline V CDR1 and CDR2: WSHSY, SAAADI. The CDR3 spans 13 residues. V was trimmed by 0 bases and J by 6 bases, leaving 5 bases between them. Here the CDR3 DNA reads TGCGCCAGCAGTGAGTCGAAAGCCGGGGAGCTGTTTTTT. This gives the protein CASSESKAGELFF.

This clonotype was picked up many times. V usage is TRBV29-1 and J usage is TRBJ2-3, with D uncertain. V lost 4 bases and J lost 2, with 16 bases in between. The CDR3 sequence is 15 residues long. The germline CDR1 and CDR2 sequences are SQVTM and ANQGSEA. The CDR3 protein is CSVAFDPAPTDTQYF. CDR3 DNA sequence: TGCAGCGTTGCATTCGACCCAGCCCCCACAGATACGCAGTATTTT.

This clonotype occurred many times. The genes are TRBV15 and TRBJ2-1; D remains ambiguous. This CDR3 has 12 amino acids. Germline V CDR1 and CDR2: LNHNV, YYDKDF (reference sequence). V was shortened by 2 bases and J by 13 bases, with 12 bases between the two germline ends. The CDR3 loop is CATSRSPPEQFF. Written as DNA, the CDR3 is TGTGCCACCAGCAGATCCCCGCCAGAACAGTTCTTC.

This clonotype was detected many times. The rearrangement uses TRBV27 and TRBJ2-1; D not resolved. Per germline, CDR1 MNHEY and CDR2 SMNVEV (reference sequence). Trimming left V 8 bases short and J 5 bases short, with 4 bases between. CDR3 length: 10 amino acids. CDR3 sequence: CASGDNEQFF. The CDR3, as DNA: TGTGCCAGCGGGGACAATGAGCAGTTCTTC.

This clonotype showed up many times. This chain uses TRBV7-2 with TRBJ2-7, with D maybe TRBD2 (5 bases). Germline V gene data show CDR1 as SGHTA and CDR2 as FQGNSA. The CDR3 has 14 amino acids. With 1 base removed from V and 3 bases from J, the gap between germline ends came to 10 bases. CDR3 nucleotides: TGTGCCAGCAGCTTAGTTACGAGCGGCTACGAGCAGTACTTC. Translation: CASSLVTSGYEQYF.

This clonotype was seen at least ten times. V usage is TRBV20-1 and J usage is TRBJ1-1; tentative D call: TRBD1 (6 bases). CDR1 DFQATT and CDR2 SNEGSKA come from the germline V gene (reference sequence). V shed 2 bases and J shed 9 bases, with 10 bases lying between them. CDR3 length: 11 amino acids. The DNA for the CDR3 is TGCAGTGCTAGATTTGGGGGGCAAGCTTTCTTT. Protein product: CSARFGGQAFF.

Concerning this clonotype itself: A read error may be the cause here, since a much bigger clone is one base away. The CDR3 DNA is TGTGCCGCCAGTGAACCGACAGGGTCCGCCGAGCAGTACTTC. This translates into CAASEPTGSAEQYF. J is TRBJ2-7 and V is TRBV24-1; TRBD1 matches at 7 bases. The germline CDR1 and CDR2 sequences are KGHDR and SFDVKD. The CDR3 consists of 14 residues.

This clonotype was seen repeatedly, ten times or more. The chain has TRBV3-1 and TRBJ2-7, with TRBD1 identical over 9 bases. This CDR3 has 14 residues. Unmatched junction bases numbered 2, after V lost 1 base and J lost 4 bases. CDR1 and CDR2 from the germline V gene are LGHDT and YNNKEL (reference sequence). The CDR3 DNA reads as TGTGCCAGCAGCCAAGGCGGGACAGGGTACGAGCAGTACTTC. This sequence encodes CASSQGGTGYEQYF.

This clonotype was recorded many times. This rearrangement joins TRBV20-1 to TRBJ1-5; D gene unclear. Germline loops: CDR1 DFQATT, CDR2 SNEGSKA (reference sequence). V was shortened by 1 base and J by 0 bases, with 16 bases between the two germline ends. This CDR3 is built from 17 residues. DNA of the CDR3: TGCAGTGCTAGAGCCTTCTACAGAGATCTTAGCAATCAGCCCCAGCATTTT. Its translation is CSARAFYRDLSNQPQHF.

This clonotype was seen repeatedly, ten times or more. The rearrangement links TRBV5-6 to TRBJ2-1; D is uncertain. Trimming left V 5 bases short and J 3 bases short, with 9 bases between. The V gene's germline CDR1 is SGHDT and CDR2 YYEEEE. The CDR3 is 13 amino acids. CDR3 bases: TGTGCCAGCAGTGACGCAGGCTACAATGAGCAGTTCTTC. It is translated as CASSDAGYNEQFF.

The chain is built from TRBV4-2 and TRBJ2-7; D ambiguous. Trimming left V 4 bases short and J 0 bases short, with 10 bases between. The CDR3 covers 14 residues. Germline CDR1 is LGHNA and CDR2 is YNFKEQ. Written as DNA, the CDR3 is TGTGCCAGCAGCCCCGGGCCCCTCTCCTACGAGCAGTACTTC. Translation: CASSPGPLSYEQYF.

This clonotype was counted ten times or more. The chain is built from TRBV23-1 and TRBJ2-2; D unresolved. TRBV23-1 is classed as an ORF, of uncertain function. The CDR3 is made up of 17 amino acids. V was cut by 3 bases and J by 2 bases, with 16 bases left in between. For the CDR3, the DNA is TGCGCCAGCAGTCACTCGGCCGGGCCGCTAAACACCGGGGAGCTGTTTTTT. Protein product: CASSHSAGPLNTGELFF.

This clonotype was detected ten times or more. The chain links TRBV10-3 to TRBJ2-1, with 10 bases aligning to TRBD2. Trimming removed 4 bases from V and 0 bases from J; junction bases left unmatched: 3. CDR3 length: 16 amino acids. In germline, CDR1 is ENHRY, CDR2 SYGVKD. Here the CDR3 reads CAISGTSGSSYNEQFF. Written as DNA, the CDR3 is TGTGCCATCAGTGGGACTAGCGGTAGCTCCTACAATGAGCAGTTCTTC.

This clonotype showed up many times. The V and J genes are TRBV20-1 and TRBJ2-7; D possibly uses TRBD1 or TRBD2 (5 bases each). CDR1 and CDR2 (germline): DFQATT, SNEGSKA (reference sequence). The CDR3 covers 16 residues. V lost 6 bases and J 0 bases, leaving 21 bases between the germline ends. CDR3 DNA sequence: TGCAGTGCCCACGGGACGGGTAAGAGGAACTCCTACGAGCAGTACTTC. Translation: CSAHGTGKRNSYEQYF.

This clonotype was seen at least ten times. The chain is built from TRBV6-5 and TRBJ1-2; the D is unclear. Deletions cut 6 bases from V and 6 bases from J, with 14 bases between. The germline V gene encodes CDR1 MNHEY and CDR2 SVGAGI. This CDR3 spans 13 amino acids. The CDR3 coding sequence is TGTGCCAGCAGCCGAAAATTCGGCGATGGCTACACCTTC. This sequence encodes CASSRKFGDGYTF.

Ten or more counts support this clonotype. The rearrangement links TRBV6-2 or TRBV6-3 to TRBJ2-2; tentative D call: TRBD2 (5 bases). The CDR3 consists of 13 residues. V lost 5 bases and J lost 3, with 7 bases in between. Looked up from germline, CDR1 is MNHEY and CDR2 is SVGEGT. This CDR3 reads CASSPGDTGELFF. For the CDR3, the DNA is TGTGCCAGCAGTCCCGGGGACACCGGGGAGCTGTTTTTT.